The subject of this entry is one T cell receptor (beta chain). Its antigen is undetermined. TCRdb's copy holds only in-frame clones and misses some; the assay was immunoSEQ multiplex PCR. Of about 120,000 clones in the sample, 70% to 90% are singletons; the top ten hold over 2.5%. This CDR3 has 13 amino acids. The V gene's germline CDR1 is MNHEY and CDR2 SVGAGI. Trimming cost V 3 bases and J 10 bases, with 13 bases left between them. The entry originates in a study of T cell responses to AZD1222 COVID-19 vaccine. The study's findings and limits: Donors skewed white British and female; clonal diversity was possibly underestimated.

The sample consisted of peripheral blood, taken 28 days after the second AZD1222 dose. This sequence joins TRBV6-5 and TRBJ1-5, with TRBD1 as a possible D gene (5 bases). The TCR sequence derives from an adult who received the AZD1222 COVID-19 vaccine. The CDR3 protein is CASSYSGGIPQHF. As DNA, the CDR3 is TGTGCCAGCAGTTATTCGGGGGGGATTCCCCAGCATTTT.